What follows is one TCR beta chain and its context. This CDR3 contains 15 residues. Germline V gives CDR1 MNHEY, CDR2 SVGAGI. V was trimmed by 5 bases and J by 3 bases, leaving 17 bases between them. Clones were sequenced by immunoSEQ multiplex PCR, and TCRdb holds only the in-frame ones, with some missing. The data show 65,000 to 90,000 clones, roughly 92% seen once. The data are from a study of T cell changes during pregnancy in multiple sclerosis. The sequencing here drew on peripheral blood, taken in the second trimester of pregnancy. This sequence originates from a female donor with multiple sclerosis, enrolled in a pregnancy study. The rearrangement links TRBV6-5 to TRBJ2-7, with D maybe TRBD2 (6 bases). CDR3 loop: CASSAGTLRVYEQYF. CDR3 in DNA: TGTGCCAGCAGTGCCGGGACTCTCCGTGTCTACGAGCAGTACTTC.